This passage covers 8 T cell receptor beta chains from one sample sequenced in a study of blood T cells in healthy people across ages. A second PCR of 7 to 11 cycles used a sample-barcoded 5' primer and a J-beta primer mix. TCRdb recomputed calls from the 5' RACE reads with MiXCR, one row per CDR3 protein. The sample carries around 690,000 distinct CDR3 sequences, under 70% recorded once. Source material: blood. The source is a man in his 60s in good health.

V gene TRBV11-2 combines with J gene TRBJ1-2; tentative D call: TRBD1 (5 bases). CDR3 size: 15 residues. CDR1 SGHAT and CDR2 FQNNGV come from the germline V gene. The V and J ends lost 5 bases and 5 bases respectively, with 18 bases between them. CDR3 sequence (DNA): TGTGCCAGCAGCCGGCGGGGGAACATTTCTTATGGCTACACCTTC. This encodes CASSRRGNISYGYTF.

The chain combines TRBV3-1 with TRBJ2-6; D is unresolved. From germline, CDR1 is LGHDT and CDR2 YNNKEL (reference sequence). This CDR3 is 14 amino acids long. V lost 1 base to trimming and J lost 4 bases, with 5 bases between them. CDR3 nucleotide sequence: TGTGCCAGCAGCCAAGTGGGCGGGGCCAACGTCCTGACTTTC. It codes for CASSQVGGANVLTF.

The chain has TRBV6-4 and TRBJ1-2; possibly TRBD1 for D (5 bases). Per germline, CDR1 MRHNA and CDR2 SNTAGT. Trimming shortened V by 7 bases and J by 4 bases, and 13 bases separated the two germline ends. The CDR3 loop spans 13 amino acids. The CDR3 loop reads CASNTGTVYGYTF. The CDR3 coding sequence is TGTGCCAGCAATACTGGGACGGTCTATGGCTACACCTTC.

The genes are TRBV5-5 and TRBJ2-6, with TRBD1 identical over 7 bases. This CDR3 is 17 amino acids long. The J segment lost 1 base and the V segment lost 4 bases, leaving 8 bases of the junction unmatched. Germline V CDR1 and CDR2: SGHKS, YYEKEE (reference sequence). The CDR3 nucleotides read TGTGCCAGCAGCGTAAGAACAGGGGCTTCTGGGGCCAACGTCCTGACTTTC. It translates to CASSVRTGASGANVLTF.

The CDR3 coding sequence is TGTGCCAGCAGCGCAGGGCGGGGTGAAAAACTGTTTTTT. As protein: CASSAGRGEKLFF. The gene calls are TRBV11-2 and TRBJ1-4, with TRBD1 as a possible D gene (5 bases). V was clipped by 5 bases and J by 7 bases, with 11 bases between them. Germline V CDR1 and CDR2: SGHAT, FQNNGV. The CDR3 has 13 amino acids. Full variable domain (outside the CDR3, taken from reference TRBV11-2 and TRBJ1-4): EAGVAQSPRYKIIEKRQSVAFWCNPISGHATLYWYQQILGQGPKLLIQFQNNGVVDDSQLPKDRFSAERLKGVDSTLKIQPAKLEDSAVYLCASSAGRGEKLFFGSGTQLSVL.

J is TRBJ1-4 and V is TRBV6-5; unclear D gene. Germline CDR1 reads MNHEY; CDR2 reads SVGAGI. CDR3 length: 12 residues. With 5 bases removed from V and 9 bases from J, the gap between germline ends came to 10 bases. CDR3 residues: CASSNTPKKLFF. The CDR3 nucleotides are TGTGCCAGCAGTAATACACCTAAAAAACTGTTTTTT.

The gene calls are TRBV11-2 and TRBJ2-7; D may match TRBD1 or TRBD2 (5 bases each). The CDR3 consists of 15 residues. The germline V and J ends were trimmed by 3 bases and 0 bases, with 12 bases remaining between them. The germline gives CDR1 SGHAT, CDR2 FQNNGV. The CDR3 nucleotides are TGTGCCAGCAGCTTTCGGGGCCCTTCCTCCTACGAGCAGTACTTC. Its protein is CASSFRGPSSYEQYF. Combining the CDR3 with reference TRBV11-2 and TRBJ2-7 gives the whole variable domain EAGVAQSPRYKIIEKRQSVAFWCNPISGHATLYWYQQILGQGPKLLIQFQNNGVVDDSQLPKDRFSAERLKGVDSTLKIQPAKLEDSAVYLCASSFRGPSSYEQYFGPGTRLTVT.

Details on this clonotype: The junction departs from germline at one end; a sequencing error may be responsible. Here the CDR3 reads CASSLLTGANVPTF. The CDR3 region has the DNA TGTGCCAGCAGCTTACTAACGGGGGCCAACGTCCCGACTTTC. The chain carries TRBV5-4 and TRBJ2-6; D may correspond to TRBD1 or TRBD2 (6 bases each). The germline CDR1 and CDR2 sequences are SGHNT and YYREEE (reference sequence). The CDR3 has 14 residues.